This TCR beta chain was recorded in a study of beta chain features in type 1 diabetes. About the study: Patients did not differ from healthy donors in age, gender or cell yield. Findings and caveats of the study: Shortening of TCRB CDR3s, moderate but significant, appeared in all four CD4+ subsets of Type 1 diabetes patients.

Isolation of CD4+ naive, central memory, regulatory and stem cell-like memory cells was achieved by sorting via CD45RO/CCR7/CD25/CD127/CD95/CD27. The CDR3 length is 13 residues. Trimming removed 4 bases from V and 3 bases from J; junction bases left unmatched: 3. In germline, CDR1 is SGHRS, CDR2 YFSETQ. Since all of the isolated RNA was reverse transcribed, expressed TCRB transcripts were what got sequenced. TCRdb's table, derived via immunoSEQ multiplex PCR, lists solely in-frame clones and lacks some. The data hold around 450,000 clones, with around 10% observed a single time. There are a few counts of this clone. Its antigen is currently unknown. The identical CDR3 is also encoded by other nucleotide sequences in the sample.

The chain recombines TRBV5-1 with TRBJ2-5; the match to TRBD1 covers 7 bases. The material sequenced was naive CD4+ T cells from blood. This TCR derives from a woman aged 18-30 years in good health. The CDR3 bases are TGCGCCAGCAGCCTCGGGACAGAAGAGACCCAGTACTTC. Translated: CASSLGTEETQYF.